This passage covers 15 T cell receptor beta chains from one sample sequenced in a study of blood T cell repertoires in COVID-19. Measured with immunoSEQ multiplex PCR; TCRdb has only the in-frame clones, and not every one. The repertoire has 350,000 to 450,000 clones, 85% of them found once; the top ten carry under 4%. Sequenced sample: peripheral blood. The source of these receptors is a woman younger than 30 with acute or convalescent COVID-19.

The chain is built from TRBV29-1 and TRBJ1-1; no firm D call. Trimming stripped 4 bases from V and 0 bases from J, with 12 bases between. There are 14 residues in the CDR3. CDR1 is SQVTM and CDR2 is ANQGSEA in the germline V gene. CDR3 DNA: TGCAGCGTTGGAGCCACGCTGGTGAACACTGAAGCTTTCTTT. This sequence encodes CSVGATLVNTEAFF.

The CDR3 DNA sequence: TGCGCCAGCAGCCAAGGGATGGAGGGCTCGGGCTACACCTTC. It translates to CASSQGMEGSGYTF. This rearrangement joins TRBV4-1 to TRBJ1-2; D gene ambiguous. V was clipped by 1 base and J by 8 bases, with 14 bases between them. This CDR3 has 14 amino acids. Germline assignment: CDR1 MGHRA and CDR2 YSYEKL.

The chain combines TRBV28 with TRBJ1-2, with 7 bases that match TRBD1. This CDR3 region has 15 residues. The germline gives CDR1 MDHEN, CDR2 SYDVKM. Unmatched junction bases numbered 8, after V lost 2 bases and J lost 5 bases. CDR3 nucleotide sequence: TGTGCCAGCAGTTTACCCGGACAGGTCCCGTATGGCTACACCTTC. It specifies CASSLPGQVPYGYTF.

The V and J genes are TRBV9 and TRBJ2-2; 9 positions agree with TRBD1. The CDR3 length is 16 residues. V lost 4 bases and J lost 4; bases outside the gene matches: 8. CDR1 SGDLS and CDR2 YYNGEE come from the germline V gene. CDR3 DNA sequence: TGTGCCAGCAGCACCTGGACAGGGGTCCCCACCGGGGAGCTGTTTTTT. Translation gives CASSTWTGVPTGELFF.

The V call is TRBV2, the J call TRBJ2-7, with 12 bases identical to TRBD1. Germline loops: CDR1 SNHLY, CDR2 FYNNEI. V lost 8 bases and J lost 2; bases outside the gene matches: 1. The CDR3 has 13 residues. The CDR3 loop is CASGTGGAYEQYF. The CDR3 DNA follows: TGTGCCAGCGGGACAGGGGGCGCCTACGAGCAGTACTTC. Full variable domain (rest looked up from reference TRBV2 and TRBJ2-7): EPEVTQTPSHQVTQMGQEVILRCVPISNHLYFYWYRQILGQKVEFLVSFYNNEISEKSEIFDDQFSVERPDGSNFTLKIRSTKLEDSAMYFCASGTGGAYEQYFGPGTRLTVT.

The V and J genes are TRBV7-3 and TRBJ2-6, with D perhaps matching TRBD1 (5 bases). Germline V lookup: CDR1 SGHTA, CDR2 FQGTGA. V was clipped by 5 bases and J by 4 bases, with 12 bases between them. The CDR3 is made up of 15 amino acids. CDR3 protein: CASSPSWGGANVLTF. CDR3 coding DNA: TGTGCCAGCAGCCCCTCGTGGGGCGGGGCCAACGTCCTGACTTTC.

This chain uses TRBV27 with TRBJ2-7, with 8 bases aligning to TRBD1. The germline gives CDR1 MNHEY, CDR2 SMNVEV (reference sequence). The CDR3 is 15 residues long. V lost 0 bases to trimming and J lost 2 bases; unmatched junction nucleotides: 3. CDR3 residues: CASSLSGTGTYEQYF. CDR3 DNA: TGTGCCAGCAGTTTATCCGGGACAGGCACCTACGAGCAGTACTTC.

V gene TRBV11-1 combines with J gene TRBJ2-7; 9 positions agree with TRBD2. This CDR3 region has 18 residues. After removal of 0 bases from V and 0 bases from J, the junction contained 9 bases not matched to a gene. CDR1 and CDR2 from the germline V gene are SGHAT and FQDESV (reference sequence). CDR3 DNA: TGTGCCAGCAGCTTAGCTCCTAGCGGGGAGCACTTCTCCTACGAGCAGTACTTC. Translated, it gives CASSLAPSGEHFSYEQYF.

This clone was counted once. V is TRBV5-8 and J is TRBJ1-4; D uncertain. Germline loops: CDR1 SGHTS, CDR2 YDEGEE. V was trimmed by 6 bases and J by 8 bases, leaving 20 bases between them. This CDR3 comprises 15 residues. CDR3 sequence reads: CASTLSGREREKLFF. The CDR3 DNA sequence: TGTGCCAGCACCCTGAGCGGAAGGGAGAGAGAAAAACTGTTTTTT.

The chain recombines TRBV28 with TRBJ1-1; 7 bases map to TRBD1. The germline V gene has CDR1 MDHEN and CDR2 SYDVKM. J lost 8 bases, V lost 10 bases, and 7 bases had no gene match. The CDR3 has 11 residues. CDR3 loop: CATGTDHEAFF. For the CDR3, the DNA is TGTGCCACGGGGACAGACCACGAAGCTTTCTTT.

A note on this clone: Different DNA sequences within this sample yield the same CDR3. The genes are TRBV5-4 and TRBJ2-1, with TRBD2 matching over 12 bases. With 0 bases clipped from V and 8 bases from J, the junction kept 3 bases outside the gene matches. Germline V gene lookup returns CDR1 SGHNT and CDR2 YYREEE (reference sequence). There are 15 residues in the CDR3. In DNA, the CDR3 is TGTGCCAGCAGCTTGGGACTAGCGGGGGTGGATGAGCAGTTCTTC. Translation gives CASSLGLAGVDEQFF.

This clone came up a few times. The DNA for the CDR3 is TGTGCCAGCAGCTCAGCGGGGATGTTTCAGCCCCAGCATTTT. Translated: CASSSAGMFQPQHF. The rearrangement uses TRBV7-3 and TRBJ1-5, with D unclear. The CDR3 sequence is 14 residues long. V was pared by 4 bases and J by 6 bases, with 13 bases between. Germline V gene data show CDR1 as SGHTA and CDR2 as FQGTGA.

This clone occurred once. This chain uses TRBV30 with TRBJ2-1; 12 bases line up with TRBD2. Trimming removed 4 bases from V and 6 bases from J; junction bases left unmatched: 4. Germline CDR1 GTSNPN, CDR2 SVGIG (reference sequence). The CDR3 consists of 14 residues. DNA of the CDR3: TGTGCCTGGAACCTACTAGCGGGGGGCAATGAGCAGTTCTTC. This sequence encodes CAWNLLAGGNEQFF.

This clone was seen a single time. The gene calls are TRBV7-2 and TRBJ2-2; D is possibly TRBD2 (5 bases). Per germline, CDR1 SGHTA and CDR2 FQGNSA. Trimming stripped 3 bases from V and 4 bases from J, with 12 bases between. The CDR3 length is 15 residues. CDR3 amino acids: CASSLAAGITGELFF. The DNA of the CDR3 is TGTGCCAGCAGCTTGGCAGCCGGGATCACCGGGGAGCTGTTTTTT.

J is TRBJ2-3 and V is TRBV29-1, with a possible D match to TRBD2 (7 bases). The V gene lost 6 bases and the J gene lost 5 bases, with 21 bases spanning the gap. The CDR3 contains 15 residues. CDR1 SQVTM and CDR2 ANQGSEA come from the germline V gene. CDR3 in DNA: TGCAGCGTCGGAGGGAGGGGGGGATCAGAAGATACGCAGTATTTT. Translation gives CSVGGRGGSEDTQYF.